Below, 17 T cell receptor beta chains from the same sample are listed, as sequenced in a study of blood T cells in healthy people across ages. For the second PCR, which ran for roughly 7 to 11 cycles, a sample-barcoded 5' primer and a J-beta primer mix were used. TCRdb reanalysed the 5' RACE reads using MiXCR and keeps one entry per CDR3 protein. Seen here are over a million distinct CDR3 sequences, around 43% observed once, and the top ten hold under 20%. The sequenced material came from blood. The receptor source for this set is a woman aged 55-69 years in good health.

The rearrangement links TRBV6-6 to TRBJ1-5, with a tentative D call TRBD1 (5 bases). This CDR3 comprises 12 residues. V gave up 11 bases and J gave up 9 bases, with 17 bases separating them. The germline CDR1 and CDR2 sequences are MNHNY and SVGAGI (reference sequence). This CDR3 reads CAGGSGDTPQHF. The CDR3 nucleotides read TGTGCCGGAGGATCGGGGGATACGCCCCAGCATTTT.

This sequence joins TRBV12-3 or TRBV12-4 and TRBJ2-7, with D unresolved. The CDR3 runs 15 residues. The ends were cut back, 3 bases at V and 2 bases at J, with 14 bases in the middle. CDR3 nucleotide sequence: TGTGCCAGCAGTTTGGGGTCAGCTAGAACCTACGAGCAGTACTTC. Protein product: CASSLGSARTYEQYF.

This clonotype occurred a few times. The V gene is TRBV27, the J gene TRBJ1-5; TRBD1 matches at 7 bases. Germline CDR1 reads MNHEY; CDR2 reads SMNVEV (reference sequence). CDR3 length: 15 amino acids. J lost 2 bases, V lost 5 bases, and 6 bases had no gene match. DNA for the CDR3: TGTGCCAGCAGTCGACAGGGACTAGGCAATCAGCCCCAGCATTTT. Its translation: CASSRQGLGNQPQHF.

The gene calls are TRBV7-9 and TRBJ2-1, with 7 bases fitting TRBD2. The DNA end is more similar to TRBJ2-7, so the J call may be wrong. CDR3 length: 13 residues. Looked up from germline, CDR1 is SEHNR and CDR2 is FQNEAQ (reference sequence). In DNA form, the CDR3 reads TGTGCCAGCACCGCTAGCGGTTACAATGAGCAGTACTTC. Its protein is CASTASGYNEQYF.

A few counts support this clonotype. V gene TRBV27 combines with J gene TRBJ1-2; D gene uncertain. The germline V gene has CDR1 MNHEY and CDR2 SMNVEV (reference sequence). The CDR3 loop spans 14 amino acids. The V end was cut by 6 bases, the J end by 7 bases, with 18 bases between. The CDR3 sequence: CASSPLGREFGYTF. CDR3 coding DNA: TGTGCCAGCAGCCCCCTCGGCCGAGAATTTGGCTACACCTTC.

The chain recombines TRBV12-3 or TRBV12-4 with TRBJ1-5, with 7 bases lining up with TRBD1. This CDR3 is built from 13 residues. Germline trimming cut 7 bases from V and 4 bases from J; bases unmatched to any gene: 4. The CDR3 protein is CASKDRVNQPQHF. CDR3 nucleotide sequence: TGTGCCAGCAAAGACAGGGTTAATCAGCCCCAGCATTTT.

The CDR3 region has the DNA TGTGCCAGCAGCTTGATTATGGGCACAGATACGCAGTATTTT. Translated, it gives CASSLIMGTDTQYF. The V call is TRBV5-5, the J call TRBJ2-3; D remains unclear. V was clipped by 1 base and J by 1 base, with 7 bases between them. Germline V CDR1 and CDR2: SGHKS, YYEKEE (reference sequence). This CDR3 has 14 residues.

The rearrangement uses TRBV11-1 and TRBJ2-1; D might be TRBD2 (6 bases). Germline CDR1 is SGHAT and CDR2 is FQDESV (reference sequence). This CDR3 region has 15 residues. Trimming pared 2 bases from V and 6 bases from J, leaving 14 bases between. CDR3 sequence (DNA): TGTGCCAGCAGCTTAACGGACTATGGAGGCAATGAGCAGTTCTTC. This translates into CASSLTDYGGNEQFF.

The chain couples TRBV12-3 or TRBV12-4 to TRBJ2-3; D is perhaps TRBD2 (5 bases). The V end lost 4 bases, the J end lost 0 bases, and 11 bases lay between the germline ends. The CDR3 has 15 residues. This chain's CDR3 is CASSSSRPSTDTQYF. The CDR3 DNA sequence: TGTGCCAGCAGTTCTAGCAGACCTAGCACAGATACGCAGTATTTT.

The chain couples TRBV6-5 to TRBJ2-7, with 8 nucleotides matching TRBD2. This CDR3 region has 15 residues. CDR1 is MNHEY, CDR2 SVGAGI, per germline. V lost 6 bases to trimming and J lost 0 bases; unmatched junction nucleotides: 7. This chain's CDR3 is CASSPGGGLSYEQYF. The CDR3 bases are TGTGCCAGCAGCCCCGGGGGGGGCCTCTCCTACGAGCAGTACTTC.

V and J are TRBV4-2 and TRBJ2-5; D possibly uses TRBD1 or TRBD2 (5 bases each). The DNA end is a closer match to TRBJ2-7, so the J assignment may be wrong. This CDR3 comprises 13 residues. The germline V gene encodes CDR1 LGHNA and CDR2 YNFKEQ. CDR3 loop: CASSQDRDHEQYF. In DNA, the CDR3 is TGTGCCAGCAGCCAAGACAGGGACCACGAGCAGTACTTC.

The DNA of the CDR3 is TGCGCCAGCCAAAGGACAGGAGGGTTCACAGATACGCAGTATTTT. It encodes CASQRTGGFTDTQYF. This sequence joins TRBV4-1 and TRBJ2-3, with TRBD1 as a possible D gene (7 bases). Between the trimmed V and J ends, which lost 8 bases and 2 bases, there was a span of 17 bases. The CDR3 loop spans 15 amino acids. Germline CDR1 is MGHRA and CDR2 is YSYEKL.

This clonotype has just a few counts. The genes are TRBV29-1 and TRBJ2-7; 9 bases align to TRBD2. The ends lost 4 bases at V and 0 bases at J; junction bases unmatched: 4. There are 14 residues in the CDR3. Germline V gene lookup returns CDR1 SQVTM and CDR2 ANQGSEA. This chain's CDR3 is CSVARLADSYEQYF. CDR3 coding DNA: TGCAGCGTTGCCCGACTAGCGGACTCCTACGAGCAGTACTTC.

The chain employs TRBV7-9 and TRBJ2-7, with TRBD2 matching over 11 bases. This CDR3 spans 14 amino acids. Germline-derived CDR1 and CDR2 are SEHNR and FQNEAQ (reference sequence). Trimming cost V 6 bases and J 5 bases; bases outside gene matches: 6. The CDR3 nucleotides read TGTGCCAGCAGTTCACTAGCGGGAGTTGACGAGCAGTACTTC. Translated, it gives CASSSLAGVDEQYF.

This clonotype was observed a few times. The chain joins TRBV21-1 to TRBJ2-1; the DNA was not compared with TRBD2, the D call given in the table. TRBV21-1 is recorded as a pseudogene. The CDR3 consists of 16 residues. The CDR3 protein is CASSNRLGHIWDEQFF. The CDR3 nucleotides are TGTGCCAGCAGCAATCGCCTAGGGCATATTTGGGATGAGCAGTTCTTC.

J is TRBJ1-5 and V is TRBV2, with D tentatively TRBD1 (6 bases). Trimming shortened V by 4 bases and J by 0 bases, and 19 bases separated the two germline ends. Germline V lookup: CDR1 SNHLY, CDR2 FYNNEI. The CDR3 has 18 amino acids. The CDR3 protein is CASSGGWAGAYSNQPQHF. The CDR3 DNA sequence: TGTGCCAGCAGTGGGGGGTGGGCAGGGGCTTATAGCAATCAGCCCCAGCATTTT.

The rearrangement joins TRBV6-2 or TRBV6-3 to TRBJ2-7; 11 bases agree with TRBD1. The CDR3 is 14 amino acids. CDR1 is MNHEY and CDR2 is SVGEGT in the germline V gene. Trimming cost V 5 bases and J 3 bases; bases outside gene matches: 3. The DNA of the CDR3 is TGTGCCAGCAGTGACGGGACAGGGGGCTACGAGCAGTACTTC. It specifies CASSDGTGGYEQYF.